A selection of T cell receptor beta chains follows, all from one sample in a study of CD8+CD57+ T cells in acquired aplastic anemia. From the reads, TCRdb called clonotypes with MiXCR, one entry per CDR3 protein. Among 95,000 to 120,000 distinct CDR3 sequences listed, approximately 49% were seen once. Sequenced sample: sorted CD4+, CD8+, or CD8+CD57+ T cells (not recorded which) from PBMCs. The receptors derive from a human donor in good health, serving as a control. CDR3s include the opening cysteine and the closing phenylalanine or tryptophan. D genes are given only for firm matches. Only part of the rows carry a size: once, few, many, or a class if the clone is expanded.

J	V	D	size	DNA	CDR3
TRBJ2-7	TRBV19	.	many	TGTGCCAGTAGTATAGCAGCAGGGAACGAGCAGTACTTC	CASSIAAGNEQYF
TRBJ2-7	TRBV19	TRBD1	.	TGTGCCAGTAGCCAACAGGGGGTTAGCTCCTACGAGCAGTACTTC	CASSQQGVSSYEQYF
TRBJ1-2	TRBV20-1	.	once	TGCAGTGCTAGAGAAGTAGATAACTATGGCTACACCTTC	CSAREVDNYGYTF
TRBJ1-1	TRBV27	.	.	TGTGCCAGCTCCCCTGGGAGCTTTGAGGCTTTCTTT	CASSPGSFEAFF
TRBJ1-4	TRBV19	TRBD1	.	TGTGCCAGTAGCATGGGACAGGGTAACGAAAAACTGTTTTTT	CASSMGQGNEKLFF
TRBJ1-2	TRBV7-8	.	many	TGTGCCAGCAGCTCGACAGTCTCTGGCTACACCTTC	CASSSTVSGYTF
TRBJ2-7	TRBV10-3	.	many	TGTGCCATCAGTGACCGGGCCTATAGGAACGAGCAGTACTTC	CAISDRAYRNEQYF
TRBJ2-5	TRBV7-2	.	.	TGTGCCAGCAGATTGGACCCGGAGCAAGAGACCCAGTACTTC	CASRLDPEQETQYF
TRBJ2-2	TRBV29-1	.	.	TGCGGGACCGCGGTGCGGGTAGGGGAGCTGTTTTTT	CGTAVRVGELFF
TRBJ1-2	TRBV29-1	.	many	TGCAGCGTTGAATTGTGGGGAGGCGGCTACACCTTC	CSVELWGGGYTF
TRBJ2-7	TRBV29-1	.	.	TGCAGCGTTGAGCAGGGCCGGCCGGGAACCTACGAGCAGTACTTC	CSVEQGRPGTYEQYF
TRBJ2-1	TRBV10-3	TRBD2	.	TGTGCCATCAGCGGGACTAGCGGGGGCACCAGTGATGAGCAGTTCTTC	CAISGTSGGTSDEQFF
TRBJ1-1	TRBV30	.	few	TGTGCCTGGAGTGTAACGACGGGCAGCACTGAAGCTTTCTTT	CAWSVTTGSTEAFF
TRBJ2-1	TRBV3-1	TRBD2	.	TGTGCCAGCACTTTTATCAAGACGGGACTAGCCTCACCGGGCAATGAGCAGTTCTTC	CASTFIKTGLASPGNEQFF
TRBJ1-1	TRBV25-1	TRBD1	.	TGTGCCAGCAGTGCGACAGGGGGCGCGGACACTGAAGCTTTCTTT	CASSATGGADTEAFF
TRBJ1-2	TRBV10-3	TRBD1	.	TGTGCCATCAGTCCCGGGACAGGAGGGGACTATGGCTACACCTTC	CAISPGTGGDYGYTF
TRBJ1-2	TRBV20-1	.	.	TGCAGTGCTAGCGAAGGAGAATCTAACTATGGCTACACCTTC	CSASEGESNYGYTF
TRBJ2-1	TRBV7-3	.	many	TGTGCCAGCAGCCTCCTAGTTGGCAATGAGCAGTTCTTC	CASSLLVGNEQFF
TRBJ1-1	TRBV29-1	.	few	TGCAGCGTAGGGAGGGGGGACACTGAAGCTTTCTTT	CSVGRGDTEAFF